This TCR beta chain originates from a study of blood T cell repertoires in COVID-19. Profiling relied on immunoSEQ multiplex PCR, and the TCRdb table lists in-frame clones only, not all of them. This sample yields some 230,000 clones, of which 86% are seen a single time; about a tenth belongs to the top ten. This clone was picked up a small number of times. CDR3 length: 19 residues. What was sequenced was peripheral blood. This chain joins TRBV1 and TRBJ1-5. TRBV1 is a listed pseudogene. This sequence was found in a woman aged 45 to 65 with COVID-19, enrolled during active disease. The CDR3 is CTSSQEWELRVLLNQPQHF. The CDR3 DNA follows: TGCACCAGCAGCCAAGAATGGGAACTGCGGGTCCTCCTTAATCAGCCCCAGCATTTT.